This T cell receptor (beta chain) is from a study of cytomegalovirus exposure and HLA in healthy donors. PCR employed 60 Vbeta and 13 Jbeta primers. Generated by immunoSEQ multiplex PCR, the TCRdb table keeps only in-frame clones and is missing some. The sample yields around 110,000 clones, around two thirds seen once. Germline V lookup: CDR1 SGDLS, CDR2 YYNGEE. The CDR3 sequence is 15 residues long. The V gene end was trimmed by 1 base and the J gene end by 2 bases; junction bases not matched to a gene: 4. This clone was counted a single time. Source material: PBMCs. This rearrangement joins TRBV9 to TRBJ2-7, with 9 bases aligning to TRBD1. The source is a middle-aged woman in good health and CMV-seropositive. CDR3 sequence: CASSVLGQGTYEQYF. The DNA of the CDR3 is TGTGCCAGCAGCGTATTGGGACAGGGAACCTACGAGCAGTACTTC.